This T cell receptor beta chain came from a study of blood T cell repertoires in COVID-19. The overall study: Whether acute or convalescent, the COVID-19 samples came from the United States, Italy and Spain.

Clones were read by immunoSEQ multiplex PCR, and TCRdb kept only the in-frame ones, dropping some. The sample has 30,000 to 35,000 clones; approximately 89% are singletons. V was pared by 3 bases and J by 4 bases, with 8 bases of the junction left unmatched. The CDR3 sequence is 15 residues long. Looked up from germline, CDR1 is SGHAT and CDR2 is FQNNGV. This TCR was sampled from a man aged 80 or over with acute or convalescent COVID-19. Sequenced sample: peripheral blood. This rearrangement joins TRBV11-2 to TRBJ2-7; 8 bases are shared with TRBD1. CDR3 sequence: CASSLSRGLLYEQYF. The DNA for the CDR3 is TGTGCCAGCAGCTTGTCCAGGGGGCTACTGTACGAGCAGTACTTC.